The clone carrying this T cell receptor (beta chain) turned up a few times. Its antigen is unknown. The data were obtained in a study of CD8+ T cells in alopecia areata. Study-wide findings and caveats: Alopecia totalis/universalis scalp especially showed more expanded CD8+ clones than normal scalp. Among the cells sequenced in scalp samples are also the resident alphabeta T cells of normal skin.

Germline values: CDR1 SQVTM, CDR2 ANQGSEA. This CDR3 is built from 14 residues. Trimming at V came to 5 bases and at J to 0 bases, leaving 4 bases not matched to a gene. From PBMCs, CD4+ and CD8+ T cells were sorted. Extraction and reverse transcription of RNA yielded cDNA as the sequencing template. Here immunoSEQ multiplex PCR was the method, and the copy in TCRdb shows in-frame clones only, minus some. The table records 150,000 to 200,000 clones, about 54% of them present only once. The chain combines TRBV29-1 with TRBJ1-1; 9 nucleotides agree with TRBD1. The receptor's source is a human donor in good health. The specimen sequenced was CD4+ T cells sorted from blood. CDR3 region: CSVPTGGMNTEAFF. The DNA of the CDR3 is TGCAGCGTTCCGACAGGGGGGATGAACACTGAAGCTTTCTTT.